The 25 T cell receptor beta chains below come from one sample, sequenced in a study of cytomegalovirus exposure and HLA in healthy donors. The PCR employed 60 Vbeta primers together with 13 Jbeta primers. Assay: immunoSEQ multiplex PCR; the TCRdb copy retains only in-frame clones and omits some. The profile shows under 110,000 clones, 85% of them singletons. Sequencing used PBMCs. The receptors were sampled from a man younger than 45 in good health and CMV-seronegative.

The chain links TRBV19 to TRBJ2-6; the D is unclear. The V gene lost 7 bases and the J gene lost 0 bases, with 10 bases spanning the gap. The CDR3 has 15 amino acids. Germline CDR1 is LNHDA and CDR2 is SQIVND (reference sequence). The CDR3 region is CASTNRGSGANVLTF. The CDR3 DNA reads TGTGCCAGTACCAATAGAGGCTCTGGGGCCAACGTCCTGACTTTC.

The J gene is TRBJ2-7, the V gene TRBV18, with 7 bases fitting TRBD2. This CDR3 spans 12 amino acids. The germline CDR1 and CDR2 sequences are KGHSH and LQKENI. J lost 0 bases, V lost 8 bases, and 1 base had no gene match. CDR3 in amino acids: CASGTNSYEQYF. CDR3 bases: TGTGCCAGCGGGACTAACTCCTACGAGCAGTACTTC.

The J gene is TRBJ2-7, the V gene TRBV6-1, with D perhaps TRBD2 (5 bases). Trimming removed 4 bases from V and 5 bases from J, with 12 bases in between. The CDR3 runs to 13 residues. CDR1 and CDR2 from the germline V gene are MNHNS and SASEGT. The CDR3 DNA reads TGTGCCAGCAGTGTGGCTGTCGGGGACGAGCAGTACTTC. Translated: CASSVAVGDEQYF.

This chain joins TRBV7-9 and TRBJ2-3; no reliable D call. From germline, CDR1 is SEHNR and CDR2 FQNEAQ (reference sequence). The CDR3 has 12 residues. V was pared by 1 base and J by 7 bases, with 6 bases between. The DNA of the CDR3 is TGTGCCAGCAGCTTAGACTCTTATACGCAGTATTTT. This codes for CASSLDSYTQYF.

The chain employs TRBV30 and TRBJ1-4; a possible D gene is TRBD1 (6 bases). V lost 0 bases, J lost 5 bases, and 16 bases lay in between. Germline V gene data show CDR1 as GTSNPN and CDR2 as SVGIG (reference sequence). The CDR3 sequence is 16 residues long. The CDR3 spells CAWSVLPTTGNEKLFF. The CDR3 DNA reads as TGTGCCTGGAGTGTACTTCCGACAACAGGGAATGAAAAACTGTTTTTT.

This rearrangement joins TRBV5-1 to TRBJ1-3, with D possibly being TRBD1 (6 bases). Per the germline V gene, CDR1 is SGHRS and CDR2 is YFSETQ. This CDR3 has 15 residues. The V gene lost 4 bases and the J gene lost 1 base, with 12 bases spanning the gap. CDR3 loop: CASSADRTSGNTIYF. The CDR3 nucleotides are TGCGCCAGCAGCGCCGACAGGACATCTGGAAACACCATATATTTT.

A remark on this clone: An end of the junction does not agree with germline; a read error may underlie this. The genes are TRBV20-1 and TRBJ2-3; 15 bases map to TRBD2. In germline, CDR1 is DFQATT, CDR2 SNEGSKA (reference sequence). This CDR3 spans 11 amino acids. Here the CDR3 DNA reads TGCAGTGCTCACCGGACTAGCGGGGGGGCTTTT. Residues: CSAHRTSGGAF.

In DNA, the CDR3 is TGTGCCAGCAGTTATAGCGGGTCACAAGAGACCCAGTACTTC. Amino acids: CASSYSGSQETQYF. V and J are TRBV2 and TRBJ2-5, with 7 bases identical to TRBD2. Per the germline V gene, CDR1 is SNHLY and CDR2 is FYNNEI. V was clipped by 5 bases and J by 2 bases; unmatched bases: 5. This CDR3 region has 14 residues. The whole variable domain, remainder taken from reference TRBV2 and TRBJ2-5, is EPEVTQTPSHQVTQMGQEVILRCVPISNHLYFYWYRQILGQKVEFLVSFYNNEISEKSEIFDDQFSVERPDGSNFTLKIRSTKLEDSAMYFCASSYSGSQETQYFGPGTRLLVL.

The chain recombines TRBV2 with TRBJ1-6; possibly TRBD1 for D (6 bases). The germline V and J ends were trimmed by 8 bases and 10 bases, with 15 bases remaining between them. Germline values: CDR1 SNHLY, CDR2 FYNNEI. The CDR3 has 13 amino acids. CDR3 sequence reads: CASGVRGSSPLHF. CDR3 sequence (DNA): TGTGCCAGCGGGGTCAGGGGTAGCTCACCCCTCCACTTT.

With respect to this clone: Other DNA sequences in the sample encode the same CDR3. The chain combines TRBV29-1 with TRBJ2-1; D remains unclear. The germline gives CDR1 SQVTM, CDR2 ANQGSEA. This CDR3 contains 10 residues. V shed 5 bases and J shed 8 bases, with 7 bases lying between them. CDR3 sequence (DNA): TGCAGCGTTCTTAGTGATGAGCAGTTCTTC. Its translation is CSVLSDEQFF.

This clone was detected only a few times. The rearrangement joins TRBV5-8 to TRBJ1-4; the D gene is possibly TRBD1 (5 bases). V lost 0 bases to trimming and J lost 5 bases, with 8 bases between them. The CDR3 sequence is 14 residues long. In germline, CDR1 is SGHTS, CDR2 YDEGEE. The CDR3 region is CASSLGQPNEKLFF. In DNA form, the CDR3 reads TGTGCCAGCAGCTTGGGACAGCCAAATGAAAAACTGTTTTTT. Drawing the rest from reference TRBV5-8 and TRBJ1-4, the complete variable domain is EAGVTQSPTHLIKTRGQQATLRCSPISGHTSVYWYQQALGLGLQFLLWYDEGEERNRGNFPPRFSGRQFPNYSSELNVNALELEDSALYLCASSLGQPNEKLFFGSGTQLSVL.

The J gene is TRBJ2-2, the V gene TRBV19; tentatively, D is TRBD1 (6 bases). The CDR3 runs to 15 residues. Between the trimmed V and J ends, which lost 5 bases and 1 base, there was a span of 11 bases. CDR1 and CDR2 from the germline V gene are LNHDA and SQIVND (reference sequence). The CDR3 bases are TGTGCCAGTAGTTCGGGACACCGGAACACCGGGGAGCTGTTTTTT. It codes for CASSSGHRNTGELFF.

The V call is TRBV29-1, the J call TRBJ2-5; no definite D call. Germline V gives CDR1 SQVTM, CDR2 ANQGSEA. Trimming left V 7 bases short and J 2 bases short, with 14 bases between. The CDR3 covers 13 residues. The CDR3 protein is CSGSRPDQETQYF. CDR3 nucleotides: TGCAGCGGCTCCAGGCCGGATCAAGAGACCCAGTACTTC.

This chain uses TRBV2 with TRBJ2-1; D ambiguous. The V end was cut by 7 bases, the J end by 9 bases, with 7 bases between. This CDR3 region has 10 residues. Germline CDR1 SNHLY, CDR2 FYNNEI. CDR3 coding DNA: TGTGCCAGCAAGTTACTTGAGCAGTTCTTC. Encoded protein: CASKLLEQFF.

The CDR3 loop reads CASSQGLTHTDTQYF. DNA for the CDR3: TGTGCCAGCAGCCAAGGACTGACTCACACAGATACGCAGTATTTT. V gene TRBV14 combines with J gene TRBJ2-3, with no clear D. The CDR3 spans 15 residues. Trimming left V 1 base short and J 2 bases short, with 10 bases between. Germline V CDR1 and CDR2: SGHDN, FVKESK.

The chain recombines TRBV6-4 with TRBJ2-3; perhaps TRBD2 as D (5 bases). This CDR3 spans 13 amino acids. Germline assignment: CDR1 MRHNA and CDR2 SNTAGT. V dropped 3 bases and J dropped 3 bases, with 7 bases sitting between them. The DNA of the CDR3 is TGTGCCAGCAGTGAAGGCGGGACAGATACGCAGTATTTT. The encoded protein is CASSEGGTDTQYF.

V gene TRBV7-9 combines with J gene TRBJ2-2; D not resolved. There are 14 residues in the CDR3. V lost 2 bases, J lost 6 bases, and 10 bases lay in between. From germline, CDR1 is SEHNR and CDR2 FQNEAQ (reference sequence). The CDR3 sequence: CASSLYGVAGELFF. CDR3 nucleotide sequence: TGTGCCAGCAGCTTATACGGAGTGGCCGGGGAGCTGTTTTTT.

The V gene is TRBV5-6, the J gene TRBJ1-1; 8 nucleotides match TRBD1. This CDR3 has 14 amino acids. Germline CDR1 reads SGHDT; CDR2 reads YYEEEE. The ends lost 4 bases at V and 4 bases at J; junction bases unmatched: 6. The CDR3 bases are TGTGCCAGCAGCATTGGGACAGGTGGCACTGAAGCTTTCTTT. Its protein is CASSIGTGGTEAFF.

This clone was recorded only once. The chain carries TRBV16 and TRBJ1-1, with no clear D. Per germline, CDR1 KGHSY and CDR2 FQNENV. There are 15 residues in the CDR3. V lost 4 bases and J lost 3, with 15 bases in between. As DNA, the CDR3 is TGTGCCAGCAGCCCCTCCGTCCTTGGAGACACTGAAGCTTTCTTT. This encodes CASSPSVLGDTEAFF.

The CDR3: CASSPRQGPTYNEQFF. The CDR3 nucleotides are TGTGCCAGCAGTCCAAGACAGGGCCCTACCTACAATGAGCAGTTCTTC. The genes are TRBV27 and TRBJ2-1; TRBD1 agrees at 7 bases. The CDR3 covers 16 residues. In germline, CDR1 is MNHEY, CDR2 SMNVEV (reference sequence). The junction had 9 bases not matched to a gene; V was cut back by 5 bases and J by 2 bases.

V gene TRBV9 combines with J gene TRBJ2-6; D perhaps matches TRBD1 (5 bases). V lost 6 bases to trimming and J lost 0 bases, with 19 bases between them. The length of the CDR3 is 18 residues. Germline CDR1 and CDR2: SGDLS and YYNGEE. CDR3 region: CASTLGGAASSGANVLTF. CDR3 nucleotides: TGTGCCAGCACCCTAGGTGGGGCAGCTTCCTCTGGGGCCAACGTCCTGACTTTC.

The CDR3 spells CASSEKDRGRLGNTIYF. The CDR3 DNA reads TGTGCCAGCAGTGAGAAAGACAGGGGGCGGCTTGGAAACACCATATATTTT. The rearrangement joins TRBV6-1 to TRBJ1-3; TRBD1 agrees at 10 bases. The junction had 8 bases not matched to a gene; V was cut back by 3 bases and J by 3 bases. The CDR3 is made up of 17 amino acids. CDR1 is MNHNS and CDR2 is SASEGT in the germline V gene.

The V gene is TRBV10-3, the J gene TRBJ1-6; 12 bases align to TRBD1. The germline V gene encodes CDR1 ENHRY and CDR2 SYGVKD. The CDR3 runs 17 residues. Trimming took 5 bases from V and 6 from J; bases not matched to a gene: 8. CDR3 residues: CAISSTGTGGPNSPLHF. Written as DNA, the CDR3 is TGTGCCATCAGTTCAACCGGGACAGGGGGCCCTAATTCACCCCTCCACTTT.

The J gene is TRBJ1-2, the V gene TRBV5-1; 12 positions match TRBD1. This CDR3 spans 17 amino acids. The V gene end was trimmed by 0 bases and the J gene end by 9 bases; junction bases not matched to a gene: 12. The germline V gene has CDR1 SGHRS and CDR2 YFSETQ. The CDR3 DNA follows: TGCGCCAGCAGCTTGGGGGGACAGGGGGCTGTATCACACAGCTACACCTTC. It codes for CASSLGGQGAVSHSYTF. Supplemented by reference TRBV5-1 and TRBJ1-2, the full variable domain reads KAGVTQTPRYLIKTRGQQVTLSCSPISGHRSVSWYQQTPGQGLQFLFEYFSETQRNKGNFPGRFSGRQFSNSRSEMNVSTLELGDSALYLCASSLGGQGAVSHSYTFGSGTRLTVV.

V and J are TRBV7-9 and TRBJ1-5, with D unresolved. The CDR3 spans 15 residues. Trimming left V 0 bases short and J 2 bases short, with 8 bases between. Germline V CDR1 and CDR2: SEHNR, FQNEAQ (reference sequence). The chain's CDR3 is CASSLASVGNQPQHF. The CDR3 DNA is TGTGCCAGCAGCTTAGCATCAGTGGGCAATCAGCCCCAGCATTTT.